Following are 28 T cell receptor beta chains from one sample sequenced in a study of breast tumors, draining lymph nodes, adjacent tissues. Samples came from axillary lymph nodes draining the breast cancer. MiXCR, applied by TCRdb to the multiplex PCR reads, yields one record per CDR3 protein. The data contain some 85,000 distinct CDR3 sequences, around 30% of them singletons. The sample consisted of axillary lymph node tissue. The receptors were gathered from a female donor with breast cancer. Some clones in this sample may be carry-over from other donors' samples.

About this clonotype: As the CDR3 is not closed by the conserved phenylalanine or tryptophan, this likely results from a read error. The CDR3 loop is CSATRQGGVSEQYL. The CDR3 region has the DNA TGCAGTGCTACCCGACAGGGGGGTGTCTCCGAGCAGTACCTC. The chain joins TRBV20-1 to TRBJ2-7, with 9 bases that match TRBD1. This CDR3 region has 14 residues. CDR1 is DFQATT, CDR2 SNEGSKA, per germline (reference sequence). The V segment lost 4 bases and the J segment 6 bases; nucleotides outside the gene matches: 10.

The V and J genes are TRBV20-1 and TRBJ2-1; 12 nucleotides agree with TRBD2. With 3 bases clipped from V and 9 bases from J, the junction kept 12 bases outside the gene matches. Germline V gene data show CDR1 as DFQATT and CDR2 as SNEGSKA (reference sequence). The CDR3 spans 16 residues. CDR3 nucleotide sequence: TGCAGTGCTAGGAGGGGAATGACTAGCGGGAGTGGTGAGCAGTTCTTC. Protein sequence: CSARRGMTSGSGEQFF.

Regarding this clonotype: Given a much more abundant clone one base away, this may be a read error. This chain uses TRBV4-1 with TRBJ2-7; possibly TRBD2 for D (6 bases). CDR3 length: 14 residues. Germline CDR1 reads MGHRA; CDR2 reads YSYEKL. Trimming removed 1 base from V and 6 bases from J, with 13 bases in between. Here the CDR3 reads CASSQVREHFEQYF. CDR3 in DNA: TGCGCCAGCAGCCAAGTACGGGAGCACTTCGAGCAGTACTTC.

This clonotype was counted at least ten times. The genes are TRBV20-1 and TRBJ2-7, with no clear D. The length of the CDR3 is 16 residues. Trimming cost V 5 bases and J 6 bases, with 26 bases left between them. Germline V CDR1 and CDR2: DFQATT, SNEGSKA (reference sequence). CDR3 nucleotides: TGCAGTGCTTGCCCGATCGTCCTCCAGGCTTCTCCCGAGCAGTACTTC. It specifies CSACPIVLQASPEQYF.

This clonotype was counted between two and nine times. The CDR3 region has the DNA TGTGCCAGCAGCGTAGAGGAGTTCAACGAGCAGTACTTC. Protein product: CASSVEEFNEQYF. V is TRBV7-2 and J is TRBJ2-7; no definite D call. Per germline, CDR1 SGHTA and CDR2 FQGNSA. Trimming removed 5 bases from V and 5 bases from J, with 13 bases in between. CDR3 length: 13 amino acids.

This clonotype came up many times. This sequence joins TRBV29-1 and TRBJ1-3; no definite D call. The CDR3 sequence is 13 residues long. The germline gives CDR1 SQVTM, CDR2 ANQGSEA. Trimming left V 3 bases short and J 7 bases short, with 13 bases between. Here the CDR3 DNA reads TGCAGCGTTGAGGTCACCGGAGGCAACACCATATATTTT. Its translation: CSVEVTGGNTIYF.

This clonotype has only a few counts. This may be a read error: a much more frequent sequence differs by one nucleotide. This chain connects TRBV6-2 or TRBV6-3 to TRBJ2-7; maybe TRBD1 (6 bases). The CDR3 is 14 amino acids. Per the germline V gene, CDR1 is MNHEY and CDR2 is SVGEGT. The CDR3: CAGSYRTVAYEQYF. For the CDR3, the DNA is TGTGCCGGCAGTTACAGGACAGTAGCCTACGAGCAGTACTTC.

This clonotype was counted ten times or more. An end of the junction differs from the germline gene, which may be a read error. V and J are TRBV6-2 or TRBV6-3 and TRBJ2-7; the D is unclear. Germline assignment: CDR1 MNHEY and CDR2 SVGEGT. The CDR3 is 17 residues long. The CDR3 DNA sequence: TGTGCCAGCAGTCACTCGCCACGAATGGGATTCTCCTACGAGCAGTACTTC. Translation: CASSHSPRMGFSYEQYF.

This clonotype has ten or more counts. The rearrangement links TRBV5-5 to TRBJ1-3; 8 bases agree with TRBD1. Trimming removed 1 base from V and 3 bases from J; junction bases left unmatched: 3. CDR1 and CDR2 from the germline V gene are SGHKS and YYEKEE (reference sequence). This CDR3 is built from 15 residues. The CDR3 nucleotides read TGTGCCAGCAGCTTGACCGGGACAGGTGGAAACACCATATATTTT. This gives the protein CASSLTGTGGNTIYF.

This clonotype occurred many times. The rearrangement uses TRBV19 and TRBJ2-5; D possibly corresponds to TRBD2 (5 bases). The V and J ends lost 3 bases and 5 bases respectively, with 10 bases between them. The CDR3 spans 13 residues. Germline V gives CDR1 LNHDA, CDR2 SQIVND (reference sequence). The CDR3 sequence: CASSMAWRETQYF. The CDR3 DNA reads as TGTGCCAGTAGTATGGCGTGGAGGGAGACCCAGTACTTC.

There are many counts of this clonotype. V gene TRBV27 combines with J gene TRBJ1-2; weak D call: TRBD1 (6 bases). The germline gives CDR1 MNHEY, CDR2 SMNVEV (reference sequence). Trimming pared 6 bases from V and 2 bases from J, leaving 10 bases between. The CDR3 spans 13 residues. This CDR3 reads CASRRQGNYGYTF. DNA of the CDR3: TGTGCCAGCAGACGGCAGGGGAACTATGGCTACACCTTC.

As for this clonotype: The junction shows a germline mismatch at one end, possibly a read error. CDR3 protein: CGVARERAGNTIYF. As DNA, the CDR3 is TGCGGCGTTGCCCGGGAAAGGGCTGGAAACACCATATATTTT. This chain joins TRBV29-1 and TRBJ1-3; D remains unclear. The CDR3 length is 14 residues. The germline CDR1 and CDR2 sequences are SQVTM and ANQGSEA.

With respect to this clonotype: Compared with germline, one end of the junction differs, possibly owing to a read error. The chain links TRBV6-2 or TRBV6-3 to TRBJ1-5; a weak D match, TRBD1 (6 bases). The CDR3 contains 15 residues. Looked up from germline, CDR1 is MNHEY and CDR2 is SVGEGT. CDR3 protein: CACSHGQLGNQPQHF. DNA of the CDR3: TGTGCCTGCAGTCACGGACAGCTAGGCAATCAGCCCCAGCATTTT.

Comments on this clonotype: A read error is possible here, since a much larger clone lies one base away. This chain connects TRBV12-3 or TRBV12-4 to TRBJ2-7; 7 positions match TRBD1. Trimming cost V 3 bases and J 7 bases; bases outside gene matches: 12. This CDR3 contains 15 residues. CDR3 in DNA: TGTGCCAGCAGTTTCTGCCGGGACAGATTTGGGGAGCAGTACTTC. Translated, it gives CASSFCRDRFGEQYF.

This clonotype was seen many times. The chain uses TRBV4-3 and TRBJ1-5; no reliable D call. Germline values: CDR1 LGHNA, CDR2 YSLEER. This CDR3 spans 14 amino acids. Between the trimmed V and J ends, which lost 0 bases and 0 bases, there was a span of 3 bases. CDR3 nucleotide sequence: TGCGCCAGCAGCCAAGATCCTAGCAATCAGCCCCAGCATTTT. Encoded protein: CASSQDPSNQPQHF.

This clonotype was observed at least ten times. V usage is TRBV5-5 and J usage is TRBJ2-3, with D perhaps TRBD2 (5 bases). The V end lost 5 bases, the J end lost 0 bases, and 25 bases lay between the germline ends. The germline V gene has CDR1 SGHKS and CDR2 YYEKEE (reference sequence). The CDR3 runs to 19 residues. The CDR3 sequence: CASRLGSRTPEYSTDTQYF. CDR3 nucleotides: TGTGCCAGCAGACTGGGGTCTCGGACTCCAGAATATAGCACAGATACGCAGTATTTT.

With regard to this clonotype: A much larger clone lies one base from this, so it may be a read error. V is TRBV5-4 and J is TRBJ2-7, with 7 bases identical to TRBD2. Germline V gene data show CDR1 as SGHNT and CDR2 as YYREEE (reference sequence). This CDR3 has 16 amino acids. CDR3 in DNA: TGTGCCGGCAGCTTGGCCGGTGGGGGAGGGTTATACGAGCAGTACTTC. It specifies CAGSLAGGGGLYEQYF.

Note on this clonotype: A read error may explain this, as a much larger clone is one base away. This sequence joins TRBV6-2 or TRBV6-3 and TRBJ2-6, with D possibly matching TRBD2 (6 bases). Trimming took off 5 bases at V and 4 bases at J, with 12 bases between the two ends. The CDR3 is 15 amino acids. The germline V gene encodes CDR1 MNHEY and CDR2 SVGEGT. This CDR3 reads CASSHLATGANVLTF. The CDR3 region has the DNA TGTGCCAGCAGTCACCTAGCGACGGGGGCCAACGTCCTGACTTTC.

Notes on this clonotype: One junction end does not reproduce the germline sequence, and a read error may be involved. The chain joins TRBV10-3 to TRBJ1-5; D is unresolved. Germline-derived CDR1 and CDR2 are ENHRY and SYGVKD. This CDR3 comprises 12 residues. Written as DNA, the CDR3 is TGTGCCGTCAGTGAGACAAATCAGCCCCAGCGTTTT. It encodes CAVSETNQPQRF.

This clonotype was seen at least ten times. The gene calls are TRBV12-3 or TRBV12-4 and TRBJ1-4; a possible D gene is TRBD1 (5 bases). With 6 bases removed from V and 7 bases from J, the gap between germline ends came to 9 bases. There are 12 residues in the CDR3. The DNA of the CDR3 is TGTGCCAGCAGGAATCAGGGTGAAAAACTGTTTTTT. Its translation: CASRNQGEKLFF.

This clonotype was seen repeatedly, ten times or more. The chain is built from TRBV20-1 and TRBJ2-3; tentatively, D is TRBD1 (6 bases). In germline, CDR1 is DFQATT, CDR2 SNEGSKA (reference sequence). V was clipped by 5 bases and J by 4 bases, with 22 bases between them. The CDR3 is made up of 16 amino acids. CDR3 DNA: TGCAGTGCTGATCCCGGGACACCTAGTGGCCCAGATACGCAGTATTTT. Translated, it gives CSADPGTPSGPDTQYF.

This clonotype was seen many times. The rearrangement joins TRBV18 to TRBJ1-3, with D possibly matching TRBD1 (5 bases). V was cut by 2 bases and J by 0 bases, with 14 bases left in between. The CDR3 sequence is 17 residues long. Germline V lookup: CDR1 KGHSH, CDR2 LQKENI. CDR3 sequence (DNA): TGTGCCAGCTCACCAGTAAGGGGTATAGACTCTGGAAACACCATATATTTT. The encoded protein is CASSPVRGIDSGNTIYF. Full variable domain (remainder filled in from reference TRBV18 and TRBJ1-3): NAGVMQNPRHLVRRRGQEARLRCSPMKGHSHVYWYRQLPEEGLKFMVYLQKENIIDESGMPKERFSAEFPKEGPSILRIQQVVRGDSAAYFCASSPVRGIDSGNTIYFGEGSWLTVV.

The sample holds many counts of this clonotype. The J gene is TRBJ1-2, the V gene TRBV5-1, with a weak D call TRBD1 (5 bases). Germline CDR1 and CDR2: SGHRS and YFSETQ. V was trimmed by 5 bases and J by 8 bases, leaving 16 bases between them. The CDR3 has 13 amino acids. The CDR3 sequence: CASRFRDGGGYTF. The CDR3 region has the DNA TGCGCCAGCAGATTCCGGGACGGGGGGGGCTACACCTTC.

Ten or more counts support this clonotype. A much larger clone lies a single base off, so this may be a read error. The chain recombines TRBV12-3 or TRBV12-4 with TRBJ2-7; D perhaps matches TRBD1 (6 bases). This CDR3 has 14 residues. V lost 3 bases and J lost 3, with 12 bases in between. The CDR3 reads CASSFRDTNYEQYF. In DNA, the CDR3 is TGTGCCAGCAGTTTCCGGGACACCAACTACGAGCAGTACTTC.

Many counts were recorded for this clonotype. The chain recombines TRBV29-1 with TRBJ1-5; D may be TRBD1 (6 bases). CDR3 size: 13 residues. Germline CDR1 is SQVTM and CDR2 is ANQGSEA. The V gene lost 6 bases and the J gene lost 5 bases, with 14 bases spanning the gap. CDR3 sequence (DNA): TGCAGCGTCCAAGGTAGACAGGATCAGCCCCAGCATTTT. Protein: CSVQGRQDQPQHF.

This clonotype has ten or more counts. This chain links TRBV5-1 with TRBJ2-7; 7 nucleotides line up with TRBD1. This CDR3 is built from 15 residues. J was trimmed by 2 bases and V by 3 bases; bases with no gene match: 8. CDR1 is SGHRS, CDR2 YFSETQ, per germline. CDR3 nucleotide sequence: TGCGCCAGCAGCTCAAACCCGGGACAGCCCTACGAGCAGTACTTC. As protein: CASSSNPGQPYEQYF. The full variable domain, completed using reference TRBV5-1 and TRBJ2-7, is KAGVTQTPRYLIKTRGQQVTLSCSPISGHRSVSWYQQTPGQGLQFLFEYFSETQRNKGNFPGRFSGRQFSNSRSEMNVSTLELGDSALYLCASSSNPGQPYEQYFGPGTRLTVT.

This clonotype appeared once. The rearrangement links TRBV5-6 to TRBJ2-7; D is tentatively TRBD1 or TRBD2 (5 bases each). The CDR3 contains 14 residues. V lost 6 bases to trimming and J lost 3 bases, with 16 bases between them. CDR1 and CDR2 from the germline V gene are SGHDT and YYEEEE. The CDR3 spells CASTTLTDYYEQYF. The CDR3 DNA sequence: TGTGCCAGCACTACCTTGACAGACTACTACGAGCAGTACTTC.

Worth noting for this clonotype: At one of its ends the junction is not consistent with the germline gene, which may arise from a read error. The CDR3 nucleotides are TGCTCCAGCAGCTTAGTAGACCCTAGAAACAATGAGCAGTTCTTC. Its protein is CSSSLVDPRNNEQFF. V is TRBV11-1 and J is TRBJ2-1; D remains unclear. There are 15 residues in the CDR3. CDR1 SGHAT and CDR2 FQDESV come from the germline V gene (reference sequence).